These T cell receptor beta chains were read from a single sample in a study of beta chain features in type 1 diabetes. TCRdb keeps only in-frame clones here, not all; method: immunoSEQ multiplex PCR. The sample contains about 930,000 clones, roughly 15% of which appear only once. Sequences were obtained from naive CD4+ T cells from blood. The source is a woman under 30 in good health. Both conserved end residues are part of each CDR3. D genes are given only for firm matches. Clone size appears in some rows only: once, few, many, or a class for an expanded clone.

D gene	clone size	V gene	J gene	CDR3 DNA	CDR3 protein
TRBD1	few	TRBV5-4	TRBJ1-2	TGTGCCAGCAGCTTGGAAAGGACAGGGTATGGCTACACCTTC	CASSLERTGYGYTF
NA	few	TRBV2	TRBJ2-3	TGTGCCAGCAGTGAGTCCGATACGCAGTATTTT	CASSESDTQYF
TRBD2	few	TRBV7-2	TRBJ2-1	TGTGCCAGCAGCCCGGCCGGGACTAGCGGGAGGGCAGCAGCGCAGTTCTTC	CASSPAGTSGRAAAQFF
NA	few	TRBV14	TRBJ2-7	TGTGCCAGCAGCCATGCACCCTACGAGCAGTACTTC	CASSHAPYEQYF
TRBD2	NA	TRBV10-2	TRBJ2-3	TGCGCCAGCAGGCCGGGACTAGCCGCAGATACGCAGTATTTT	CASRPGLAADTQYF
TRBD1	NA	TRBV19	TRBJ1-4	TGTGCCAGTAGAAGACGACAGGGGCAATATGCAACTAATGAAAAACTGTTTTTT	CASRRRQGQYATNEKLFF
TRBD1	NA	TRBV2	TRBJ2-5	TGTGCCAGCAGGGACAGGGGACAGGAGACCCAGTACTTC	CASRDRGQETQYF
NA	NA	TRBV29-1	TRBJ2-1	TGCAGCGGGGGCGAGGGACTCTTCAATGAGCAGTTCTTC	CSGGEGLFNEQFF
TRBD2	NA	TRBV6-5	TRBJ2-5	TGTGCCAGCAGCTCGATAAGCGGGAGAGGGACCCAGTACTTC	CASSSISGRGTQYF
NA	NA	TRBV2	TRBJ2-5	TGTGCCAGCAGTCTAGTACCGTTACAAGAGACCCAGTACTTC	CASSLVPLQETQYF
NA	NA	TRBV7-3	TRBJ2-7	TGTGCCAGCAGCTCTCGAGCCGGGCCAGGCTACGAGCAGTACTTC	CASSSRAGPGYEQYF
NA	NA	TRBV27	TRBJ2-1	TGTGCCAGCAGTTTTGCGTCTAGGGCGGGCAACAATGAGCAGTTCTTC	CASSFASRAGNNEQFF
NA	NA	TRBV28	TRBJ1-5	TGTGCCAGCAGTCCCCCGGCAGTGAGCAATCAGCCCCAGCATTTT	CASSPPAVSNQPQHF
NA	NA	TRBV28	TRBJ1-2	TGTGCCAGCAGTACAGGGTACTATGGCTACACCTTC	CASSTGYYGYTF
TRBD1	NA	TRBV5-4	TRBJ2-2	TGTGCCAGCAGCTTGGAACCACAGGGGCACACCGGGGAGCTGTTTTTT	CASSLEPQGHTGELFF
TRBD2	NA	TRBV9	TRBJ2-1	TGTGCCAGCAGCGGCGTGGGGACTAGCGGGAGCAATGAGCAGTTCTTC	CASSGVGTSGSNEQFF
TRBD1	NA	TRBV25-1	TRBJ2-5	TGTGCCAGCAGTCGAGTAGGGGGGACAGGGAGATCTGTGACCCAGTACTTC	CASSRVGGTGRSVTQYF
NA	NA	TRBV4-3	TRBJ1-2	TGCGCCAGCAGCCAAGATCAGGGACCAGGGACCGGCTACACCTTC	CASSQDQGPGTGYTF
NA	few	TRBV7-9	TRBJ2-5	TGTGCCAGCAGCTCGGAAGAGACCCAGTACTTC	CASSSEETQYF
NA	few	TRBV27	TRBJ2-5	TGTGCCAGCAGTTCCGGTTCTGGGCAGGCTATTGGGACCCAGTACTTC	CASSSGSGQAIGTQYF
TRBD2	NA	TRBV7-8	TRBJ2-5	TGTGCCAGCAGCTTAAGCGGGGGGAAGACCCAGTACTTC	CASSLSGGKTQYF
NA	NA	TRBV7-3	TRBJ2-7	TGTGCCAGCAGCAAGGTGGGCCCCGAGCAGTACTTC	CASSKVGPEQYF
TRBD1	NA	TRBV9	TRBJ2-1	TGTGCCAGCAGCGTCGGACAGGCGGACAATGAGCAGTTCTTC	CASSVGQADNEQFF
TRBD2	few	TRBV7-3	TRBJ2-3	TGTGCCAGCAGCCCCCGGACTAGCGGGAGCCCAGATACGCAGTATTTT	CASSPRTSGSPDTQYF
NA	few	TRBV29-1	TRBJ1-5	TGCAGCGTTGCTAGCTCCGCCAGCAATCAGCCCCAGCATTTT	CSVASSASNQPQHF
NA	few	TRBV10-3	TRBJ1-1	TGTGCCATCAGGGAGGTGGACACTGAAGCTTTCTTT	CAIREVDTEAFF
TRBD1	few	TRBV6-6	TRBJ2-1	TGTGCCAGCAGTCAGACAGGGACGGACAATGAGCAGTTCTTC	CASSQTGTDNEQFF
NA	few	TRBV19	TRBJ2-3	TGTGCCAGTAGTATAGATGCCAGGGACCGCACAGATACGCAGTATTTT	CASSIDARDRTDTQYF